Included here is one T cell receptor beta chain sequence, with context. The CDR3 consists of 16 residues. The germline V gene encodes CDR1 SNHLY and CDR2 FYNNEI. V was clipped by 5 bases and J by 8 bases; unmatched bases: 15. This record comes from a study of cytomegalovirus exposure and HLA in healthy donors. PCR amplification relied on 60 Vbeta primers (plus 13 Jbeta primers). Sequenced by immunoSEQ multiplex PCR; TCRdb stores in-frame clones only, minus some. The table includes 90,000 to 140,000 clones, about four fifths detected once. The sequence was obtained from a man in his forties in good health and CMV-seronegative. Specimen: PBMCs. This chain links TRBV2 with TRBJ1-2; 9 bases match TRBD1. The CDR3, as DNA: TGTGCCAGCAGTATACCCGGGACAGGGTTTCCGGGAGGCTACACCTTC. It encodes CASSIPGTGFPGGYTF.